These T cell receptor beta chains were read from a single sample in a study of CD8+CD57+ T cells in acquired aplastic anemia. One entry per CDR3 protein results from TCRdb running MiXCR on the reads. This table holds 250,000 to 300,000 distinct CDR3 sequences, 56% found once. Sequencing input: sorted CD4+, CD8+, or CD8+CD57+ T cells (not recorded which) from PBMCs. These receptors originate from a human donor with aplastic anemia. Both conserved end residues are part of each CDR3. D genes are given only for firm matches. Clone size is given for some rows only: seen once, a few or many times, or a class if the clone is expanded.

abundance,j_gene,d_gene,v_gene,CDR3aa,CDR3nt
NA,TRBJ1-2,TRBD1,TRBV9,CASSGDRGYGYTF,TGTGCCAGCAGCGGAGACAGGGGGTATGGCTACACCTTC
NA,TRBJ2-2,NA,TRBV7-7,CASSQSPRTGELFF,TGTGCCAGCTCCCAATCGCCTAGGACCGGGGAGCTGTTTTTT
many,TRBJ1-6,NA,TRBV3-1,CASSQEVRSLYSPLHF,TGTGCCAGCAGCCAAGAGGTTCGGTCTCTATATTCACCCCTCCACTTT
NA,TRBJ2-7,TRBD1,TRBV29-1,CSVLGTGSYEQYF,TGCAGCGTCCTAGGGACAGGATCCTACGAGCAGTACTTC
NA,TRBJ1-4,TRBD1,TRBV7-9,CASSPSSAGQGREKLFF,TGTGCCAGCAGCCCCAGCTCAGCGGGACAGGGAAGAGAAAAACTGTTTTTT
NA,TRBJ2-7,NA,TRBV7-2,CASSFSGVLEQYF,TGTGCCAGCAGCTTTTCAGGGGTACTCGAGCAGTACTTC
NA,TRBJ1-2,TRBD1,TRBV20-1,CSAKTGGNYGYTF,TGCAGTGCTAAGACAGGGGGAAACTATGGCTACACCTTC
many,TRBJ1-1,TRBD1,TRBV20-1,CSARTGGGRGSKAFF,TGCAGTGCCAGGACAGGGGGCGGACGGGGGTCGAAAGCTTTCTTT
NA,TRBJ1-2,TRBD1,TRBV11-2,CASSLGRTGFRGYTF,TGTGCCAGCAGCTTAGGTAGGACAGGGTTTAGAGGCTACACCTTC
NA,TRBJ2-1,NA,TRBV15,CATSRPQGVGGRASPFF,TGTGCCACCAGCAGACCCCAGGGGGTTGGAGGGAGGGCCTCTCCGTTCTTC
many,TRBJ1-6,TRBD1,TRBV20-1,CSARRIGTGTSPLHF,TGCAGTGCTAGACGTATAGGGACAGGGACTTCACCCCTCCACTTT
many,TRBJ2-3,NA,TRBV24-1,CATSVGGSTDTQYF,TGTGCCACCAGTGTCGGTGGTAGCACAGATACGCAGTATTTT
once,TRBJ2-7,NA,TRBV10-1,CASSGYGSYGQYF,TGCGCCAGCAGTGGTTACGGGTCCTACGGGCAGTACTTC